This TCR beta chain was captured by sequencing in a study of blood T cell repertoires in COVID-19. About the study: Spain, Italy and the United States supplied samples that represented acute and convalescent COVID-19.

Seattle patients were enrolled while actively infected and followed longitudinally. How the authors handled the data: The assay estimated nucleated cells by amplifying reference gene primers. TCRdb keeps only in-frame clones here, not all; method: immunoSEQ multiplex PCR. V and J calls plus clone size are reproduced from that table; the DNA served to infer D and trimming. The table shows about 180,000 clones, with 75% to 90% occurring only once. CDR3 length equals 18 residues. CDR1 and CDR2 (germline): SGHAT, FQNNGV. The germline V and J ends were trimmed by 2 bases and 8 bases, with 24 bases remaining between them.

The rearrangement uses TRBV11-2 and TRBJ1-4; weak D call: TRBD1 (6 bases). The TCR comes from a woman aged 70 to 79 with COVID-19, enrolled during active disease. The sample consisted of peripheral blood. The CDR3 protein is CASSLRFGLGAGTEKLFF. The CDR3 region has the DNA TGTGCCAGCAGCTTACGCTTCGGTTTGGGGGCCGGAACGGAAAAACTGTTTTTT.